Given below is one TCR beta chain in context. Its matching antigen is unknown. Germline lookup yields CDR1 SGDLS and CDR2 YYNGEE. V dropped 4 bases and J dropped 3; count of bases not matched to a gene: 8. The CDR3 is 15 amino acids. This specimen comes from a study of cytotoxic CD8 clonotypes in ibrutinib-treated CLL. As for the study in general: Included were 11 to 12 relapsed/refractory and roughly 15 treatment-naive patients, of whom roughly 17 were IGHV unmutated.

Sequencing was performed with immunoSEQ multiplex PCR; in TCRdb, only in-frame clones are kept and a portion is missing. The sample contains approximately 340,000 clones, approximately 67% of which appear only once. Notes on the study in general: Clonality went higher at ibrutinib response and then dropped back toward baseline at progression. Once treatment began, public clonotypes, which were uncommon, contracted or stayed stable. Baseline-level clonality went beyond age-matched healthy donors and moved in step with circulating CD8+ T-cell counts.

This TCR was recovered from a human donor with chronic lymphocytic leukemia. The chain joins TRBV9 to TRBJ1-2; 8 positions match TRBD1. The sample in question was PBMCs, obtained after 36 months of ibrutinib treatment. The CDR3 region is CASSINRGKDYGYTF. As DNA, the CDR3 is TGTGCCAGCAGCATCAACAGGGGGAAGGACTATGGCTACACCTTC.